The next 10 T cell receptor beta chains were all read from a single sample in a study of cytomegalovirus exposure and HLA in healthy donors. With 60 Vbeta and 13 Jbeta primers, the PCR was carried out. Profiling relied on immunoSEQ multiplex PCR, and the TCRdb table lists in-frame clones only, not all of them. The table has roughly 220,000 clones, just under 70% seen once. Material for sequencing was PBMCs. All receptors come from a middle-aged man in good health and CMV-seropositive.

This sequence joins TRBV6-1 and TRBJ1-2, with D perhaps matching TRBD1 (5 bases). The CDR3 consists of 15 residues. CDR1 is MNHNS and CDR2 is SASEGT in the germline V gene. Trimming left V 4 bases short and J 1 base short, with 13 bases between. The CDR3 is CASSARQILNYGYTF. In DNA, the CDR3 is TGTGCCAGCAGTGCGCGACAGATACTTAACTATGGCTACACCTTC.

The chain links TRBV15 to TRBJ1-4; 9 nucleotides match TRBD1. The CDR3 extends over 18 amino acids. Trimming at V came to 0 bases and at J to 0 bases, leaving 5 bases not matched to a gene. The germline V gene has CDR1 LNHNV and CDR2 YYDKDF (reference sequence). CDR3 sequence: CATSRETGQGATNEKLFF. In DNA, the CDR3 is TGTGCCACCAGCAGAGAAACGGGACAGGGAGCAACTAATGAAAAACTGTTTTTT.

The gene calls are TRBV5-4 and TRBJ2-1; possible D gene TRBD2, 6 bases. The germline gives CDR1 SGHNT, CDR2 YYREEE (reference sequence). The CDR3 runs 14 residues. Trimming cost V 0 bases and J 7 bases, with 11 bases left between them. CDR3 amino acids: CASSLEGAGNEQFF. Here the CDR3 DNA reads TGTGCCAGCAGCTTGGAAGGGGCGGGAAATGAGCAGTTCTTC.

This clone showed up just once. V usage is TRBV6-6 and J usage is TRBJ2-7, with D possibly being TRBD1 (5 bases). Looked up from germline, CDR1 is MNHNY and CDR2 is SVGAGI (reference sequence). Trimming cost V 5 bases and J 4 bases, with 18 bases left between them. The CDR3 is 15 amino acids. CDR3 region: CASSASSQGFYEQYF. The CDR3, as DNA: TGTGCCAGCAGTGCGAGCAGTCAGGGCTTTTACGAGCAGTACTTC.

The chain couples TRBV6-6 to TRBJ2-2; no clear D gene. Germline lookup yields CDR1 MNHNY and CDR2 SVGAGI (reference sequence). Trimming pared 2 bases from V and 6 bases from J, leaving 4 bases between. This CDR3 has 12 amino acids. CDR3 amino acids: CASSYESGELFF. CDR3 DNA sequence: TGTGCCAGCAGTTACGAGTCCGGGGAGCTGTTTTTT.

This clone was recorded once. The rearrangement links TRBV10-3 to TRBJ2-3, with D perhaps matching TRBD1 (6 bases). V was pared by 4 bases and J by 2 bases, with 13 bases between. Germline V gives CDR1 ENHRY, CDR2 SYGVKD. The CDR3 length is 15 residues. CDR3 region: CAISGHGDNTDTQYF. The CDR3 DNA reads TGTGCCATCAGTGGGCACGGGGACAACACAGATACGCAGTATTTT.

A few counts support this clone. J is TRBJ2-7 and V is TRBV25-1, with 7 bases fitting TRBD2. This CDR3 comprises 15 residues. Germline V gene sequence: CDR1 MGHDK, CDR2 SYGVNS. J gave up 3 bases and V 8 bases, and 13 bases lay outside the gene matches. CDR3 loop: CASAIGGNNGYEQYF. The DNA of the CDR3 is TGTGCCAGCGCCATCGGGGGGAACAATGGCTACGAGCAGTACTTC.

The chain recombines TRBV6-5 with TRBJ1-2, with 9 bases fitting TRBD1. The CDR3 consists of 14 residues. Germline V gene data show CDR1 as MNHEY and CDR2 as SVGAGI. V gave up 6 bases and J gave up 7 bases; unmatched junction bases: 9. CDR3 protein: CASSRDREFVGYTF. The CDR3, as DNA: TGTGCCAGCAGCCGGGACAGGGAATTTGTTGGCTACACCTTC.

This clone was recorded a few times. The chain uses TRBV11-2 and TRBJ2-3; TRBD1 might be the D (5 bases). Trimming left V 2 bases short and J 6 bases short, with 12 bases between. CDR1 is SGHAT and CDR2 is FQNNGV in the germline V gene. This CDR3 has 14 residues. This CDR3 reads CASSLSRAWDTQYF. The CDR3 coding sequence is TGTGCCAGCAGCTTATCCAGGGCCTGGGATACGCAGTATTTT.

This clone was picked up a small number of times. The gene calls are TRBV6-5 and TRBJ1-1, with D perhaps TRBD1 (6 bases). CDR3 length equals 11 residues. V lost 9 bases and J lost 8, with 13 bases in between. Germline CDR1 reads MNHEY; CDR2 reads SVGAGI. Here the CDR3 reads CASSRGTEAFF. CDR3 DNA sequence: TGTGCCAGTTCCAGGGGAACCGAAGCTTTCTTT.